The 26 T cell receptor beta chains reported below all come from one sample, sequenced in a study of blood T cell repertoires in COVID-19. Sequencing used immunoSEQ multiplex PCR; TCRdb keeps in-frame clones, though not all of them. The sample has 70,000 to 90,000 clones; roughly 85% are singletons. Material for sequencing was peripheral blood. These TCRs come from a man in his fifties or sixties with acute or convalescent COVID-19.

The rearrangement joins TRBV5-6 to TRBJ1-5; D gene unclear. The CDR3 has 14 amino acids. Germline V CDR1 and CDR2: SGHDT, YYEEEE. The germline V and J ends were trimmed by 1 base and 1 base, with 6 bases remaining between them. CDR3 amino acids: CASSLLASNQPQHF. The CDR3 coding sequence is TGTGCCAGCAGCTTGCTGGCCAGCAATCAGCCCCAGCATTTT.

The chain is built from TRBV7-2 and TRBJ1-1; D remains unclear. Germline CDR1 is SGHTA and CDR2 is FQGNSA. The CDR3 spans 16 residues. Trimming left V 1 base short and J 0 bases short, with 12 bases between. The CDR3, as DNA: TGTGCCAGCAGCTTAGTGGGAGGCGAAATGAACACTGAAGCTTTCTTT. It is translated as CASSLVGGEMNTEAFF.

The chain uses TRBV19 and TRBJ1-5; possibly TRBD1 for D (5 bases). There are 12 residues in the CDR3. Germline-derived CDR1 and CDR2 are LNHDA and SQIVND (reference sequence). V lost 5 bases and J lost 5, with 7 bases in between. This CDR3 is CASSPRDQPQHF. The CDR3 DNA is TGTGCCAGTAGTCCCAGGGATCAGCCCCAGCATTTT.

The chain couples TRBV6-5 to TRBJ1-5; D not certain. CDR1 is MNHEY and CDR2 is SVGAGI in the germline V gene. The ends were cut back, 2 bases at V and 7 bases at J, with 12 bases in the middle. The CDR3 totals 14 residues. The CDR3 spells CASSYRRGDQPQHF. As DNA, the CDR3 is TGTGCCAGCAGTTACCGGCGAGGAGACCAGCCCCAGCATTTT.

This clone was found once. The chain employs TRBV5-5 and TRBJ1-5, with 7 bases fitting TRBD1. V shed 0 bases and J 3 bases; nucleotides not matched to a gene: 3. The germline V gene has CDR1 SGHKS and CDR2 YYEKEE (reference sequence). CDR3 length: 15 residues. The CDR3 reads CASSLVGGNNQPQHF. The CDR3 DNA follows: TGTGCCAGCAGCTTGGTAGGGGGCAACAATCAGCCCCAGCATTTT.

The chain carries TRBV10-1 and TRBJ2-1; perhaps TRBD1 as D (5 bases). Trimming left V 4 bases short and J 5 bases short, with 9 bases between. The germline CDR1 and CDR2 sequences are WNHNN and SYGVQD (reference sequence). The length of the CDR3 is 13 residues. The CDR3 here is CASSAQVNNEQFF. CDR3 bases: TGCGCCAGCAGTGCACAGGTCAACAATGAGCAGTTCTTC.

The rearrangement uses TRBV19 and TRBJ1-2; 7 positions agree with TRBD1. With 6 bases clipped from V and 2 bases from J, the junction kept 6 bases outside the gene matches. Germline CDR1 and CDR2: LNHDA and SQIVND (reference sequence). CDR3 length: 14 residues. As DNA, the CDR3 is TGTGCCAGTAGGAGACAGGGTACGAACTATGGCTACACCTTC. Translation: CASRRQGTNYGYTF.

V gene TRBV5-5 combines with J gene TRBJ1-1; 8 nucleotides line up with TRBD1. J lost 1 base, V lost 4 bases, and 3 bases had no gene match. From germline, CDR1 is SGHKS and CDR2 YYEKEE (reference sequence). The CDR3 has 14 residues. For the CDR3, the DNA is TGTGCCAGCAGCAAAACAGGGGGGAACACTGAAGCTTTCTTT. Its translation: CASSKTGGNTEAFF. The whole variable domain, remainder taken from reference TRBV5-5 and TRBJ1-1, is DAGVTQSPTHLIKTRGQQVTLRCSPISGHKSVSWYQQVLGQGPQFIFQYYEKEERGRGNFPDRFSARQFPNYSSELNVNALLLGDSALYLCASSKTGGNTEAFFGQGTRLTVV.

The V and J genes are TRBV18 and TRBJ2-7, with TRBD1 matching 9 bases. Germline CDR1 and CDR2: KGHSH and LQKENI. Trimming removed 4 bases from V and 2 bases from J; junction bases left unmatched: 6. The CDR3 has 15 residues. CDR3 DNA: TGTGCCAGCTCACAAGGACAGGGGAGAACCTACGAGCAGTACTTC. As protein: CASSQGQGRTYEQYF.

This chain links TRBV5-4 with TRBJ2-2, with D maybe TRBD2 (6 bases). Germline lookup yields CDR1 SGHNT and CDR2 YYREEE (reference sequence). V lost 1 base and J lost 1, with 8 bases in between. The CDR3 totals 15 residues. Here the CDR3 DNA reads TGTGCCAGCAGCTTGCAAGCGGGGAACACCGGGGAGCTGTTTTTT. It is translated as CASSLQAGNTGELFF. Based on the CDR3 plus reference TRBV5-4 and TRBJ2-2, the full variable domain is ETGVTQSPTHLIKTRGQQVTLRCSSQSGHNTVSWYQQALGQGPQFIFQYYREEENGRGNFPPRFSGLQFPNYSSELNVNALELDDSALYLCASSLQAGNTGELFFGEGSRLTVL.

The rearrangement links TRBV12-3 or TRBV12-4 to TRBJ2-5; D is undetermined. Between the trimmed V and J ends, which lost 1 base and 7 bases, there was a span of 7 bases. This CDR3 comprises 12 residues. CDR3 sequence: CASSLGGGTQYF. In nucleotides, the CDR3 is TGTGCCAGCAGTTTAGGAGGTGGGACCCAGTACTTC.

This sequence joins TRBV6-5 and TRBJ1-2, with D uncertain. This CDR3 has 15 amino acids. V gave up 0 bases and J gave up 5 bases, with 13 bases separating them. Germline loops: CDR1 MNHEY, CDR2 SVGAGI. The DNA of the CDR3 is TGTGCCAGCAGTTACTCGGGCAGGAGGGCGTATGGCTACACCTTC. Translated: CASSYSGRRAYGYTF.

This clone has only a few counts. The chain carries TRBV30 and TRBJ2-7; TRBD1 is a possible D gene (6 bases). This CDR3 contains 14 residues. The ends were cut back, 2 bases at V and 7 bases at J, with 18 bases in the middle. CDR1 is GTSNPN, CDR2 SVGIG, per germline (reference sequence). The CDR3 DNA is TGTGCCTGGAGTTACACAGGGTCTTCGGGGGAGCAGTACTTC. This encodes CAWSYTGSSGEQYF.

The chain joins TRBV7-6 to TRBJ1-1; D perhaps matches TRBD1 (6 bases). Trimming left V 2 bases short and J 8 bases short, with 18 bases between. From germline, CDR1 is SGHVS and CDR2 FNYEAQ. The CDR3 extends over 15 amino acids. CDR3 sequence: CASSLSTGGPSEAFF. The CDR3 nucleotides read TGTGCCAGCAGCTTATCGACAGGCGGACCATCAGAAGCTTTCTTT.

The chain has TRBV12-5 and TRBJ1-5, with unresolved D. CDR1 and CDR2 from the germline V gene are LGHNT and FRNRAP. V was clipped by 5 bases and J by 10 bases, with 6 bases between them. There are 10 residues in the CDR3. The CDR3 DNA reads TGTGCTAGTGGTGAGCCCCCCCAGCATTTT. Encoded protein: CASGEPPQHF.

The V gene is TRBV21-1, the J gene TRBJ2-1; the D call in the table, TRBD2, was not verified against the DNA. TRBV21-1 is annotated as a pseudogene. The length of the CDR3 is 19 residues. The CDR3 loop reads CASSKSWEILAVSYNEQFF. The CDR3, as DNA: TGTGCCAGCAGCAAGTCTTGGGAAATACTAGCGGTCTCCTACAATGAGCAGTTCTTC.

V gene TRBV23-1 combines with J gene TRBJ1-2; 7 nucleotides align to TRBD1. TRBV23-1 is an ORF; its function is uncertain. The trim removed 3 bases at V and 4 bases at J, leaving 8 bases unmatched. This CDR3 contains 15 residues. The CDR3 protein is CASSHRNRGLYGYTF. The CDR3 DNA is TGCGCCAGCAGTCATCGTAACAGGGGACTCTATGGCTACACCTTC.

This clone was recorded only once. The chain is built from TRBV5-1 and TRBJ1-1, with 9 bases fitting TRBD1. Germline V lookup: CDR1 SGHRS, CDR2 YFSETQ. The ends lost 1 base at V and 0 bases at J; junction bases unmatched: 4. The CDR3 has 16 residues. In DNA, the CDR3 is TGCGCCAGCAGCTTGACGGGACAGGGATTGAACACTGAAGCTTTCTTT. It codes for CASSLTGQGLNTEAFF.

The chain employs TRBV4-1 and TRBJ2-1; 11 bases fit TRBD1. The CDR3 is 17 residues long. Per germline, CDR1 MGHRA and CDR2 YSYEKL. Unmatched junction bases numbered 5, after V lost 4 bases and J lost 0 bases. Here the CDR3 DNA reads TGCGCCAGCAGCCCCCAAGGGACAGGGGGCTCCTACAATGAGCAGTTCTTC. Protein product: CASSPQGTGGSYNEQFF.

The rearrangement joins TRBV4-2 to TRBJ1-5, with D possibly matching TRBD1 (5 bases). The CDR3 spans 15 residues. V was clipped by 4 bases and J by 2 bases, with 12 bases between them. Germline CDR1 LGHNA, CDR2 YNFKEQ. The CDR3 spells CASSLGRVGNQPQHF. CDR3 coding DNA: TGTGCCAGCAGCCTAGGCAGGGTCGGCAATCAGCCCCAGCATTTT.

The chain employs TRBV7-9 and TRBJ2-7; 7 nucleotides match TRBD1. The length of the CDR3 is 13 residues. Germline V gene data show CDR1 as SEHNR and CDR2 as FQNEAQ (reference sequence). The V and J ends lost 5 bases and 5 bases, in that order; junction bases with no gene match: 6. The CDR3 sequence: CASSITGVDEQYF. CDR3 nucleotide sequence: TGTGCCAGCAGCATAACAGGGGTCGACGAGCAGTACTTC.

The gene calls are TRBV6-6 and TRBJ2-3; 9 bases line up with TRBD2. The CDR3 has 15 amino acids. V was pared by 6 bases and J by 7 bases, with 11 bases of the junction left unmatched. Germline loops: CDR1 MNHNY, CDR2 SVGAGI (reference sequence). The CDR3 here is CASSNLAGIINTQYF. CDR3 coding DNA: TGTGCCAGCAGCAACCTAGCGGGGATAATAAATACGCAGTATTTT.

A single count supports this clone. This chain joins TRBV18 and TRBJ2-6; D uncertain. Deletions cut 4 bases from V and 0 bases from J, with 7 bases between. The CDR3 is made up of 15 amino acids. Germline-derived CDR1 and CDR2 are KGHSH and LQKENI. The CDR3 bases are TGTGCCAGCTCACTACTTGACTCTGGGGCCAACGTCCTGACTTTC. This sequence encodes CASSLLDSGANVLTF.

The chain carries TRBV5-4 and TRBJ2-5; 9 bases are shared with TRBD2. Unmatched junction bases numbered 12, after V lost 0 bases and J lost 6 bases. CDR1 is SGHNT, CDR2 YYREEE, per germline (reference sequence). The CDR3 runs 17 residues. Here the CDR3 DNA reads TGTGCCAGCAGCTTGGATAGTGGTAGCGGGAGTAGAAAGACCCAGTACTTC. The encoded protein is CASSLDSGSGSRKTQYF.

This clone was picked up one time. The rearrangement uses TRBV18 and TRBJ2-7; D unclear. The CDR3 has 12 residues. V lost 6 bases, J lost 2 bases, and 8 bases lay in between. Germline V lookup: CDR1 KGHSH, CDR2 LQKENI. For the CDR3, the DNA is TGTGCCAGCTCTACAGAAGCCTACGAGCAGTACTTC. It specifies CASSTEAYEQYF.

Here the CDR3 DNA reads TGTGCCAGTAGCGCCTCGGGACAGGGCGGGTCACCCCTCCACTTT. Protein sequence: CASSASGQGGSPLHF. The chain combines TRBV7-6 with TRBJ1-6; 9 bases line up with TRBD1. Germline assignment: CDR1 SGHVS and CDR2 FNYEAQ. The CDR3 is 15 amino acids. The J segment lost 10 bases and the V segment lost 9 bases, leaving 13 bases of the junction unmatched.